This T cell receptor beta chain was observed in a study of CD8+ T cells in alopecia areata. Overall study context: For the treated group, dosing was oral tofacitinib at 5 to 10 mg twice daily.

Documented treatment: oral pan-JAK inhibitor, 5-10 mg twice daily. TCR sequencing used cDNA made by reverse transcription of extracted RNA. Libraries were prepared by immunoSEQ multiplex PCR; TCRdb keeps only in-frame clonotypes and omits some of them. The sample holds about 200,000 clones; 58% are singletons and the top ten take 4.5% to 6%. The TCR was taken from a human donor with alopecia areata. This sample comprised CD4+ T cells sorted from blood, obtained at week 24, from a patient treated with tofacitinib.

CDR3 in amino acids: CASSSTPGLEETQYF. For the CDR3, the DNA is TGCGCCAGCAGCTCCACACCGGGACTCGAAGAGACCCAGTACTTC. This rearrangement joins TRBV5-1 to TRBJ2-5, with a tentative D call TRBD2 (6 bases). This CDR3 spans 15 amino acids. The V and J ends lost 3 bases and 3 bases respectively, with 15 bases between them. Per the germline V gene, CDR1 is SGHRS and CDR2 is YFSETQ.